The T cell receptor (beta chain) described here comes from a study of patients and donors after allogeneic stem cell transplantation. TCRdb analysed the RT-PCR reads with MiXCR anew, one entry per CDR3 protein. This sample has around 200,000 distinct CDR3 sequences; over 30% occur once, and the top ten carry around a tenth. This CDR3 comprises 12 residues. Trimming stripped 8 bases from V and 5 bases from J, with 12 bases between. Germline CDR1 reads WSHSY; CDR2 reads SAAADI. The V call is TRBV10-2, the J call TRBJ2-5; D unresolved. Input material: blood, either unsorted or a sorted T cell fraction (not recorded which). This receptor was obtained from a human donor who was either an allogeneic HSCT recipient or a stem cell or donor lymphocyte infusion donor (not recorded which). It is not recorded whose cells these are; they may come from a transplant donor. The CDR3 nucleotides are TGCGCCAGCGGCTGGAGTGGGGAGACCCAGTACTTC. Translated: CASGWSGETQYF.